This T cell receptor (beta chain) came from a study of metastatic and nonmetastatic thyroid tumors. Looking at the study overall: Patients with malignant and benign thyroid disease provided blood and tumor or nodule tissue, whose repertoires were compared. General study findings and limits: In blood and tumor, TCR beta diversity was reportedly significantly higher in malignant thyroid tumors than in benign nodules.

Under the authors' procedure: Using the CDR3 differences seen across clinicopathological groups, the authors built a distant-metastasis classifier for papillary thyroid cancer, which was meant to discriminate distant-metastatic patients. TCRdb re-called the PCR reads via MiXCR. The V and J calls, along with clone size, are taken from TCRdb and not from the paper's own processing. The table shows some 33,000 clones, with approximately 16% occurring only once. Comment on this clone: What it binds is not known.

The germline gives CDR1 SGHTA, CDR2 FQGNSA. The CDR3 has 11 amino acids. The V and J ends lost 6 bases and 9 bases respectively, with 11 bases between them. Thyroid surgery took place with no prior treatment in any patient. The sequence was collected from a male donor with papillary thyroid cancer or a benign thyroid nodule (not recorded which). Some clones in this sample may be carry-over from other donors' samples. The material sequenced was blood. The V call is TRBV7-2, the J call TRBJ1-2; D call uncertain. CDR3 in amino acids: CASSRVDCYTF. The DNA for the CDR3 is TGTGCCAGCAGTCGGGTAGACTGCTACACCTTC.